This TCR beta chain was recorded in a study of T cells in Graves' hyperthyroidism and ophthalmopathy. Study outcomes and limitations: Blood samples included most of the expanded thyroid clonotypes exceeding 0.001. A model of 13 V-J pairs discriminated ophthalmopathy from stable hyperthyroidism.

The study excluded patients with uncontrolled infection, other autoimmune disease, pregnancy or lactation. PBMCs came from 10 ml fresh peripheral blood. Authors of the study amplified TCR beta CDR3 regions from RNA transcripts. The TCR CDR3 was amplified in a first-round RT-PCR using the HTBI primer set. TCRdb reanalysed the multiplex PCR reads using MiXCR and keeps one entry per CDR3 protein. The sample lists 350,000 to 400,000 distinct CDR3 sequences; about 15% were seen once. This clonotype has more than one count but fewer than ten. Its specificity is unknown. The V gene end was trimmed by 0 bases and the J gene end by 9 bases; junction bases not matched to a gene: 9. The CDR3 consists of 18 residues. The V gene's germline CDR1 is SGHAT and CDR2 FQNNGV.

This chain connects TRBV11-2 to TRBJ2-1; 15 bases align to TRBD2. The specimen was blood. This clonotype was sampled from a woman in her thirties with Graves' hyperthyroidism. In DNA, the CDR3 is TGTGCCAGCAGCTTAGAATTCGGACTAGCGGGAGGGCCAGGTGAGCAGTTCTTC. As protein: CASSLEFGLAGGPGEQFF.